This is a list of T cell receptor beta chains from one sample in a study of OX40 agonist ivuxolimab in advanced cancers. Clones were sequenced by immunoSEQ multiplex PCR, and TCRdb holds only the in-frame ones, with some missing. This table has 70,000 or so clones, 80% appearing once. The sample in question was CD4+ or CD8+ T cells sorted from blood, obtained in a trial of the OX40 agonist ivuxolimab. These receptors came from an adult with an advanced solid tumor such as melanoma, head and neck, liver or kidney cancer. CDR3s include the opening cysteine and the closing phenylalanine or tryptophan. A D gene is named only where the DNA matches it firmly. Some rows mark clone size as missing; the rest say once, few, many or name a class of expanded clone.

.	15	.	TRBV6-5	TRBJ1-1	CASSSHQLMNTEAFF	TGTGCCAGCAGTTCTCACCAGCTCATGAACACTGAAGCTTTCTTT
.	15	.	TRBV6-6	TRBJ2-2	CASSYSGGITGELFF	TGTGCCAGCAGTTACTCTGGCGGGATTACCGGGGAGCTGTTTTTT
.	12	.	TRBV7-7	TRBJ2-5	CASSPLQETQYF	TGTGCTAGCAGCCCCTTGCAAGAGACCCAGTACTTC
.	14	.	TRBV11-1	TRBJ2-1	CASSIPPGYNEQFF	TGTGCCAGCAGCATCCCCCCGGGCTACAATGAGCAGTTCTTC
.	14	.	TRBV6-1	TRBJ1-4	CASSEHLVGEKLFF	TGTGCCAGCAGTGAACACCTGGTAGGGGAAAAACTGTTTTTT
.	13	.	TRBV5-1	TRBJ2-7	CASSFGGTYEQYF	TGCGCCAGCAGCTTTGGAGGGACCTACGAGCAGTACTTC
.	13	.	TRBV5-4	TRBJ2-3	CASSLEITDTQYF	TGTGCCAGCAGCTTGGAGATCACAGATACGCAGTATTTT
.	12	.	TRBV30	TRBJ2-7	CAWSSGYGEQYF	TGTGCCTGGAGTAGCGGATACGGGGAGCAGTACTTC
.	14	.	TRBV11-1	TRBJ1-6	CASSFPGGNSPLHF	TGTGCCAGCAGCTTTCCCGGGGGAAATTCACCCCTCCACTTT
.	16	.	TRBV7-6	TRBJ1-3	CASSPQMVNTGNTIYF	TGTGCCAGCAGCCCGCAAATGGTGAATACTGGAAACACCATATATTTT
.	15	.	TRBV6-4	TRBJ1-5	CASSEREVGNQPQHF	TGTGCCAGCAGTGAACGGGAGGTGGGCAATCAGCCCCAGCATTTT
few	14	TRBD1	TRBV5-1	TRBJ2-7	CASSGTGSSLEQYF	TGCGCCAGCTCCGGGACAGGATCTTCTCTCGAGCAGTACTTC
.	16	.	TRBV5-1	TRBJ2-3	CASSLGVGVSTDTQYF	TGCGCCAGCAGCTTGGGGGTGGGAGTGAGCACAGATACGCAGTATTTT
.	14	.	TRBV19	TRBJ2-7	CASTRMLGAGEQYF	TGTGCCAGTACCCGGATGCTAGGGGCGGGAGAGCAGTACTTC
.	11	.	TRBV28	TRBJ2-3	CASSWGDTQYF	TGTGCCAGCAGTTGGGGAGATACGCAGTATTTT
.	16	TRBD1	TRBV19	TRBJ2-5	CASSKTGTGGQETQYF	TGTGCCAGTAGTAAAACCGGGACAGGTGGACAAGAGACCCAGTACTTC
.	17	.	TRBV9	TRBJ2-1	CASSVGEEGGSYNEQFF	TGTGCCAGCAGCGTAGGTGAGGAGGGGGGCTCCTACAATGAGCAGTTCTTC
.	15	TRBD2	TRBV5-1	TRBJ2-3	CASSPRGLATDTQYF	TGCGCCAGCAGCCCCCGTGGACTAGCCACAGATACGCAGTATTTT
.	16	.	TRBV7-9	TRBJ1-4	CASSLGFSSTNEKLFF	TGTGCCAGCAGCCTCGGGTTTTCTTCAACTAATGAAAAACTGTTTTTT
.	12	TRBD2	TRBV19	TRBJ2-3	CASSITGGTQYF	TGTGCCAGTAGTATTACGGGGGGTACGCAGTATTTT
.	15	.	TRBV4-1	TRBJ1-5	CASSQDQNKMWPQHF	TGCGCCAGCAGCCAAGATCAGAATAAGATGTGGCCCCAGCATTTT
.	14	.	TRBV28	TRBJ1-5	CASKTGSSNQPQHF	TGTGCCAGCAAAACAGGGTCTAGCAATCAGCCCCAGCATTTT
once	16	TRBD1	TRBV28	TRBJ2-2	CASSLYGTGLTGELFF	TGTGCCAGCAGTTTATACGGGACAGGCCTCACCGGGGAGCTGTTTTTT
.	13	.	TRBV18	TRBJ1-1	CASSPRISDLAFF	TGTGCCAGCTCACCACGGATCTCAGACCTAGCTTTCTTT
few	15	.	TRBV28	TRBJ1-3	CASSNRYYSGNTIYF	TGTGCCAGCAGTAACCGGTATTATTCAGGAAACACCATATATTTT
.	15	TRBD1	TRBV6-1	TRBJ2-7	CASKGRGQGDYEQYF	TGTGCCAGTAAAGGGAGGGGACAGGGTGACTACGAGCAGTACTTC
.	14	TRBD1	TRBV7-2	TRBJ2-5	CASSPDRGQETQYF	TGTGCCAGCAGCCCCGACAGGGGGCAAGAGACCCAGTACTTC
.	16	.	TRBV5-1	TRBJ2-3	CASSGAYHQLTDTQYF	TGCGCCAGCAGCGGGGCCTACCACCAGCTCACAGATACGCAGTATTTT
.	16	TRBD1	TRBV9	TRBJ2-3	CASSDDRVRGTDTQYF	TGTGCCAGCAGCGATGACAGGGTACGGGGTACAGATACGCAGTATTTT
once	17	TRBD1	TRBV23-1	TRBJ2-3	CASSQSGHRGLGDTQYF	TGCGCCAGCAGTCAATCGGGGCACAGGGGGCTAGGAGATACGCAGTATTTT
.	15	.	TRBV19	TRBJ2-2	CASSIPTGVLGELFF	TGTGCCAGTAGTATCCCCACGGGGGTCCTGGGGGAGCTGTTTTTT
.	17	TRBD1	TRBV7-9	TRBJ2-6	CASSTGTGHSGANVLTF	TGTGCCAGCAGCACCGGGACAGGGCACTCTGGGGCCAACGTCCTGACTTTC
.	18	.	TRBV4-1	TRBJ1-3	CASSQDRAKTSSGNTIYF	TGCGCCAGCAGCCAAGACAGGGCTAAGACCTCCTCTGGAAACACCATATATTTT
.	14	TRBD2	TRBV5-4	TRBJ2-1	CASSLGGRGNEQFF	TGTGCCAGCAGCTTGGGCGGGAGGGGCAATGAGCAGTTCTTC
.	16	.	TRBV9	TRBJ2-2	CASSVVGGLNTGELFF	TGTGCCAGCAGCGTAGTCGGGGGGCTGAACACCGGGGAGCTGTTTTTT
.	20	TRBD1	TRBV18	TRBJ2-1	CASSGTGTGELGSSYNEQFF	TGTGCCAGCTCCGGAACCGGGACAGGGGAATTGGGGAGCTCCTACAATGAGCAGTTCTTC
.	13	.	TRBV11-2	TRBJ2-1	CASSLAGYNEQFF	TGTGCCAGCAGCTTAGCCGGATACAATGAGCAGTTCTTC
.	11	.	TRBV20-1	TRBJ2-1	CSARPLGEQFF	TGCAGTGCTAGACCCCTAGGGGAGCAGTTCTTC
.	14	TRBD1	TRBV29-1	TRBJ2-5	CSGENRGGEKTQYF	TGCAGCGGAGAGAACAGGGGTGGGGAGAAGACCCAGTACTTC
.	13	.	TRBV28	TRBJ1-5	CASIRQGGQPQHF	TGTGCCAGCATCAGGCAGGGAGGTCAGCCCCAGCATTTT
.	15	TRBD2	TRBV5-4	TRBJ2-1	CASSSAGGRVYEQFF	TGTGCCAGCAGCTCGGCGGGGGGCCGCGTTTATGAGCAGTTCTTC
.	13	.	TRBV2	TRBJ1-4	CASSARPNEKLFF	TGTGCCAGCAGCGCCAGGCCTAATGAAAAACTGTTTTTT
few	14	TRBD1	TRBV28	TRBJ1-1	CATLSRGRGTEAFF	TGTGCCACCCTATCCAGGGGGAGGGGCACTGAAGCTTTCTTT